These T cell receptor beta chains were read from a single sample in a study of T cells after somatic rescue of genetic block. Generated by immunoSEQ multiplex PCR, the TCRdb table keeps only in-frame clones and is missing some. The table includes under 15,000 clones, around three quarters detected once. The specimen was peripheral blood mononuclear cells (PBMCs). These receptors came from a boy under 18. CDR3s include the opening cysteine and the closing phenylalanine or tryptophan. Fields, in order: J gene, V gene, D gene, clone size, CDR3 protein, CDR3 DNA. D genes are given only for firm matches. The size field is filled for only some rows; it gives once, few, many or a size class.

j_gene: TRBJ2-2
v_gene: TRBV5-1
d_gene: TRBD1
abundance: .
CDR3aa: CASSLKGAPNTGELFF
CDR3nt: TGCGCCAGCAGCTTGAAGGGGGCGCCGAACACCGGGGAGCTGTTTTTT

j_gene: TRBJ2-2
v_gene: TRBV6-5
d_gene: TRBD1
abundance: .
CDR3aa: CASRGQGRTGELFF
CDR3nt: TGTGCCAGTCGGGGACAGGGGAGGACCGGGGAGCTGTTTTTT

j_gene: TRBJ2-1
v_gene: TRBV10-3
d_gene: TRBD2
abundance: few
CDR3aa: CAISDWTSGTAGYNEQFF
CDR3nt: TGTGCCATCAGTGATTGGACTAGCGGGACCGCCGGGTACAATGAGCAGTTCTTC

j_gene: TRBJ2-7
v_gene: TRBV25-1
d_gene: TRBD1
abundance: .
CDR3aa: CASSVVRDRTNEQYF
CDR3nt: TGTGCCAGCAGTGTAGTGAGGGACAGGACCAACGAGCAGTACTTC

j_gene: TRBJ2-1
v_gene: TRBV27
d_gene: TRBD2
abundance: .
CDR3aa: CASRRGVSGVAYNEQFF
CDR3nt: TGTGCCAGCCGCCGGGGGGTTAGCGGGGTGGCCTACAATGAGCAGTTCTTC

j_gene: TRBJ1-6
v_gene: TRBV7-9
d_gene: .
abundance: .
CDR3aa: CASSLTGSYNSPLHF
CDR3nt: TGTGCCAGCAGCCTTACAGGGAGCTATAATTCACCCCTCCACTTT

j_gene: TRBJ1-5
v_gene: TRBV27
d_gene: .
abundance: .
CDR3aa: CASSLIGQSNQPQHF
CDR3nt: TGTGCCAGCAGTTTAATTGGACAGAGCAATCAGCCCCAGCATTTT

j_gene: TRBJ1-4
v_gene: TRBV5-1
d_gene: TRBD1
abundance: .
CDR3aa: CASSLWTGSNEKLFF
CDR3nt: TGCGCCAGCAGCTTGTGGACAGGGTCTAATGAAAAACTGTTTTTT

j_gene: TRBJ1-1
v_gene: TRBV7-8
d_gene: TRBD1
abundance: .
CDR3aa: CASSSSGQGRTEAFF
CDR3nt: TGTGCCAGCAGCTCCTCGGGACAGGGACGGACTGAAGCTTTCTTT

j_gene: TRBJ2-7
v_gene: TRBV28
d_gene: TRBD2
abundance: .
CDR3aa: CASSFGVAGYEQYF
CDR3nt: TGTGCCAGCAGTTTTGGGGTAGCGGGGTACGAGCAGTACTTC

j_gene: TRBJ2-7
v_gene: TRBV7-9
d_gene: .
abundance: .
CDR3aa: CASSFEGNEQYF
CDR3nt: TGTGCCAGCAGCTTTGAGGGGAACGAGCAGTACTTC

j_gene: TRBJ2-4
v_gene: TRBV11-2
d_gene: .
abundance: few
CDR3aa: CASSLGPPGIQYF
CDR3nt: TGTGCCAGCAGCTTAGGACCGCCAGGCATTCAGTACTTC

j_gene: TRBJ2-3
v_gene: TRBV29-1
d_gene: TRBD2
abundance: .
CDR3aa: CSVAGTTATDTQYF
CDR3nt: TGCAGCGTTGCCGGGACTACAGCCACAGATACGCAGTATTTT

j_gene: TRBJ2-2
v_gene: TRBV19
d_gene: TRBD2
abundance: few
CDR3aa: CASSPSGGPSGELFF
CDR3nt: TGTGCCAGTAGTCCCAGCGGGGGCCCCTCCGGGGAGCTGTTTTTT

j_gene: TRBJ1-1
v_gene: TRBV6-5
d_gene: TRBD1
abundance: .
CDR3aa: CASSYSRQGNTEAFF
CDR3nt: TGTGCCAGCAGTTACTCACGACAGGGAAACACTGAAGCTTTCTTT

j_gene: TRBJ2-3
v_gene: TRBV7-9
d_gene: TRBD2
abundance: .
CDR3aa: CASSRPTSGTDTQYF
CDR3nt: TGTGCCAGCAGCCGTCCGACTAGCGGCACAGATACGCAGTATTTT